This T cell receptor (beta chain) was recorded in a study of blood T cells in healthy people across ages. The length of the CDR3 is 18 residues. Germline V gene sequence: CDR1 SGHDN, CDR2 FVKESK. It was with a sample-barcoded 5' primer and a J-beta primer mix that a second PCR of roughly 7 to 11 cycles was run. Every sample produced at least 3 million CDR3-containing paired-end reads. TCRdb recomputed calls from the 5' RACE reads with MiXCR, one row per CDR3 protein. The data contain about 570,000 distinct CDR3 sequences, roughly a quarter of them singletons. This clonotype appeared a few times. These data were also reused for a study on T cells of mothers and their children. As reported in that work: At about 1.5 ug per 15 ul, all of the extracted RNA went into cDNA synthesis. Per child, around 2.9 million TCR beta CDR3 reads were obtained, against over 10 million per mother.

The sequencing input was blood. This TCR came from a boy younger than 10 in good health. The V gene is TRBV14, the J gene TRBJ2-5; 7 bases are shared with TRBD2. Near its end, the DNA agrees better with TRBJ2-1, so the J call may be wrong. DNA for the CDR3: TGTGCCAGCAGCCAATTCCCCTACCAGCGGGACTCCTACAATGAGCAGTTCTTC. This translates into CASSQFPYQRDSYNEQFF.